Given below is one T cell receptor beta chain in context. The immunoSEQ assay was v3. The table came from immunoSEQ multiplex PCR; TCRdb's copy has only in-frame clones and leaves some out. In the table there are fewer than 25,000 clones, about two thirds of which are singletons. Trimming cost V 4 bases and J 1 base, with 11 bases left between them. The CDR3 has 15 residues. The V gene's germline CDR1 is GTSNPN and CDR2 SVGIG (reference sequence). Time point described: pre-treatment sample, taken before nivolumab and TIL therapy. This specimen comes from a study of TIL therapy for anti-PD-1-resistant metastatic lung cancer. For the study at large: Tumors carried a median about 1.5 non-synonymous mutations per megabase.

The specimen was blood, collected at baseline. The receptor was isolated from a person aged 25-85 years with non-small cell lung cancer. The chain links TRBV30 to TRBJ2-6; tentatively, D is TRBD2 (5 bases). The CDR3 sequence: CAWNGVESGANVLTF. CDR3 nucleotide sequence: TGTGCCTGGAACGGGGTGGAGTCTGGGGCCAACGTCCTGACTTTC. The full variable domain, rest sourced from reference TRBV30 and TRBJ2-6, is SQTIHQWPATLVQPVGSPLSLECTVEGTSNPNLYWYRQAAGRGLQLLFYSVGIGQISSEVPQNLSASRPQDRQFILSSKKLLLSDSGFYLCAWNGVESGANVLTFGAGSRLTVL.